This T cell receptor (beta chain) stems from a study of cytomegalovirus exposure and HLA in healthy donors. PCR amplification relied on 60 Vbeta primers (plus 13 Jbeta primers). Repertoires were generated with immunoSEQ multiplex PCR, while TCRdb's copy carries only in-frame clones and drops some. The sample gives under 200,000 clones, about 85% of which show up once; 1.3% is in the top ten. The CDR3 runs to 15 residues. Looked up from germline, CDR1 is SEHNR and CDR2 is FQNEAQ (reference sequence). V was cut by 1 base and J by 5 bases, with 11 bases left in between. Sequencing used PBMCs. The J gene is TRBJ2-2, the V gene TRBV7-9; D call uncertain. This clonotype was sampled from a man over 45 in good health and CMV-seropositive. CDR3 protein: CASSLGNRRTGELFF. The DNA of the CDR3 is TGTGCCAGCAGCTTAGGTAACAGAAGGACCGGGGAGCTGTTTTTT.